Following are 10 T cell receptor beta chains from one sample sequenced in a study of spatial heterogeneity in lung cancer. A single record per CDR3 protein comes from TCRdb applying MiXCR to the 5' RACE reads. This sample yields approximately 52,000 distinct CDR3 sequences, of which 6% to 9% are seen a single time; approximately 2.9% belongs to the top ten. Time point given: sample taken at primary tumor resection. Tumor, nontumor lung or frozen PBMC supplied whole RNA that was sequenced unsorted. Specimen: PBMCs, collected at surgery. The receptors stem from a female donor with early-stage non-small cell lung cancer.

CDR3 DNA: TGCAGTGTCAAGGGACATAAAAACACCATATATTTT. Translation: CSVKGHKNTIYF. This chain links TRBV20-1 with TRBJ1-3; D is possibly TRBD1 (6 bases). V dropped 7 bases and J dropped 6 bases, with 13 bases sitting between them. Germline V gives CDR1 DFQATT, CDR2 SNEGSKA (reference sequence). The CDR3 runs 12 residues.

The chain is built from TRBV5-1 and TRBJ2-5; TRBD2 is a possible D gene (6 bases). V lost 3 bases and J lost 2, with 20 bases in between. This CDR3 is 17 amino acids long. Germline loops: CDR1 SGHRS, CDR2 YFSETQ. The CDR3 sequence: CASSSQPGLHFQETQYF. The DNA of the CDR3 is TGCGCCAGCAGCTCCCAACCGGGACTTCACTTTCAAGAGACCCAGTACTTC.

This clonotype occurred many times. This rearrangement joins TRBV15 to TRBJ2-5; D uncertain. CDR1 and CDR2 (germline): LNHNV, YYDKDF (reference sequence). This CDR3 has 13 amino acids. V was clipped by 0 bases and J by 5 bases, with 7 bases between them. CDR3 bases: TGTGCCACCAGCAGAGATCTGGTTGAGACCCAGTACTTC. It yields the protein CATSRDLVETQYF.

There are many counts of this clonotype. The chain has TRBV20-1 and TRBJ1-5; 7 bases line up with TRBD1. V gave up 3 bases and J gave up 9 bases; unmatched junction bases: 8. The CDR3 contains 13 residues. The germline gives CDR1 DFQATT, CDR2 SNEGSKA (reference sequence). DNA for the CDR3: TGCAGTGCTAGGCGGCAGGGGGTCGGGCCCCAGCATTTT. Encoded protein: CSARRQGVGPQHF.

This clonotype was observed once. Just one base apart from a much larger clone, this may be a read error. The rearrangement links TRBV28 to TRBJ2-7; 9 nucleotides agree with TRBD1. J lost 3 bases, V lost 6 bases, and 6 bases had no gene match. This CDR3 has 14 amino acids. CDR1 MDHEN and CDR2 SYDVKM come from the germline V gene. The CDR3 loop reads CASREPGQGYEQYF. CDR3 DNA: TGTGCCAGCAGAGAACCGGGACAGGGCTACGAGCAGTACTTC.

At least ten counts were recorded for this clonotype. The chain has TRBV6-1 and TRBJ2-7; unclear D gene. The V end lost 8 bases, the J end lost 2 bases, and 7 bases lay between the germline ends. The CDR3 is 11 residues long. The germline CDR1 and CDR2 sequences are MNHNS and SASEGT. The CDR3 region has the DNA TGTGCCAGCGGCCTTGCCTACGAGCAGTACTTC. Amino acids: CASGLAYEQYF.

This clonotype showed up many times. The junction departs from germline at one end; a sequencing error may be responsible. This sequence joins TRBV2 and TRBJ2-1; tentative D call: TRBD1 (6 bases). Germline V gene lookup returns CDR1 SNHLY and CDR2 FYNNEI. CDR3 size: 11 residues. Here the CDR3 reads CASSEWDIRVF. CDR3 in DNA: TGTGCCAGCAGTGAATGGGACATTCGGGTCTTC.

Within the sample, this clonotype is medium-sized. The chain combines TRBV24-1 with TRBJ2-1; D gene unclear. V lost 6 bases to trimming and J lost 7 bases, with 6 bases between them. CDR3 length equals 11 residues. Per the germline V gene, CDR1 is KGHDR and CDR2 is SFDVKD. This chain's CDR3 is CATSSPNEQFF. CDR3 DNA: TGTGCCACCAGTTCACCAAATGAGCAGTTCTTC.

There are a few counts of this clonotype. The CDR3 DNA reads as TGTGCCAGCAGTTTAACCAGCGGGGGGCCCGGGGAGCTGTTTTTT. Protein product: CASSLTSGGPGELFF. This chain connects TRBV5-4 to TRBJ2-2; TRBD2 matches at 9 bases. The junction had 8 bases not matched to a gene; V was cut back by 5 bases and J by 6 bases. The CDR3 is 15 amino acids. Germline V CDR1 and CDR2: SGHNT, YYREEE (reference sequence).

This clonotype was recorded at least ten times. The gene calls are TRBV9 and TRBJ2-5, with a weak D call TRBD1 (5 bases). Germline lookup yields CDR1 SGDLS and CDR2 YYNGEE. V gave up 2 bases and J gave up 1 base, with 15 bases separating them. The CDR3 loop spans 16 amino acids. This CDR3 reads CASSVPPRGLQETQYF. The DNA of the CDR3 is TGTGCCAGCAGCGTGCCCCCTAGGGGCCTCCAAGAGACCCAGTACTTC.